The 10 T cell receptor beta chains given below trace back to one sample, sequenced in a study of cytomegalovirus exposure and HLA in healthy donors. The method was immunoSEQ multiplex PCR; TCRdb's version includes in-frame clones alone and lacks a portion of them. Of roughly 200,000 clones detected, roughly three quarters appear once; the ten largest clones hold around 1.3%. Material for sequencing was PBMCs. The receptors here all came from a woman aged 30 to 39 in good health and CMV-seronegative.

This chain joins TRBV7-2 and TRBJ1-5, with D maybe TRBD1 (5 bases). V was cut by 4 bases and J by 6 bases, with 13 bases left in between. Germline V gives CDR1 SGHTA, CDR2 FQGNSA. This CDR3 comprises 14 residues. CDR3 DNA: TGTGCCAGCAGCTCGTCAGGGATTGCTCAGCCCCAGCATTTT. Residues: CASSSSGIAQPQHF.

J is TRBJ2-7 and V is TRBV5-4; 10 positions agree with TRBD2. Germline V CDR1 and CDR2: SGHNT, YYREEE (reference sequence). The length of the CDR3 is 14 residues. V was pared by 4 bases and J by 5 bases, with 6 bases of the junction left unmatched. In DNA form, the CDR3 reads TGTGCCAGCAGCCTACCTAGCGGGAGCAACGAGCAGTACTTC. This encodes CASSLPSGSNEQYF.

The chain joins TRBV15 to TRBJ2-7, with 7 bases fitting TRBD2. Trimming cost V 4 bases and J 3 bases; bases outside gene matches: 6. This CDR3 comprises 14 residues. Germline CDR1 is LNHNV and CDR2 is YYDKDF (reference sequence). The CDR3 here is CATSIERGFYEQYF. CDR3 nucleotide sequence: TGTGCCACCAGCATCGAGCGGGGATTCTACGAGCAGTACTTC.

The chain employs TRBV18 and TRBJ1-2, with a tentative D call TRBD1 (6 bases). The CDR3 length is 13 residues. Germline V CDR1 and CDR2: KGHSH, LQKENI. With 8 bases removed from V and 2 bases from J, the gap between germline ends came to 12 bases. CDR3 sequence: CASQQTGNYGYTF. The CDR3 nucleotides are TGTGCCAGCCAGCAGACAGGAAACTATGGCTACACCTTC.

The rearrangement links TRBV19 to TRBJ1-2; 7 nucleotides match TRBD1. The CDR3 contains 15 residues. CDR1 is LNHDA, CDR2 SQIVND, per germline (reference sequence). Trimming took 7 bases from V and 1 from J; bases not matched to a gene: 9. CDR3 sequence: CASTTLDRFNYGYTF. The CDR3 DNA reads TGTGCCAGTACCACGCTGGACAGGTTTAACTATGGCTACACCTTC.

The rearrangement uses TRBV28 and TRBJ1-2; D unresolved. V gave up 4 bases and J gave up 0 bases, with 3 bases separating them. CDR1 is MDHEN, CDR2 SYDVKM, per germline. There are 12 residues in the CDR3. The CDR3: CASSSPNYGYTF. CDR3 DNA sequence: TGTGCCAGCAGTTCTCCTAACTATGGCTACACCTTC.

The V and J genes are TRBV7-2 and TRBJ2-5; D is uncertain. Trimming removed 2 bases at V and 2 bases at J, with 6 bases between. The germline V gene has CDR1 SGHTA and CDR2 FQGNSA. The CDR3 totals 13 residues. The CDR3 loop is CASSLSVQETQYF. CDR3 DNA: TGTGCCAGCAGCTTATCCGTACAAGAGACCCAGTACTTC.

The genes are TRBV6-1 and TRBJ2-5; TRBD1 agrees at 7 bases. Germline lookup yields CDR1 MNHNS and CDR2 SASEGT. This CDR3 has 13 amino acids. After removal of 8 bases from V and 2 bases from J, the junction contained 5 bases not matched to a gene. In nucleotides, the CDR3 is TGTGCCAGCTCGACAGGGACGCAAGAGACCCAGTACTTC. It is translated as CASSTGTQETQYF.

J is TRBJ2-1 and V is TRBV7-8; 7 bases fit TRBD1. The V segment lost 5 bases and the J segment 3 bases; nucleotides outside the gene matches: 7. Germline V gene lookup returns CDR1 SGHVS and CDR2 FQNEAQ. The CDR3 totals 15 residues. The CDR3 loop reads CASSHDRDFYNEQFF. Here the CDR3 DNA reads TGTGCCAGCAGCCACGACAGGGATTTCTACAATGAGCAGTTCTTC.

CDR3 region: CASSPRGTRNTEAFF. The CDR3 DNA reads as TGTGCCAGCTCACCGCGTGGGACAAGGAACACTGAAGCTTTCTTT. The chain employs TRBV18 and TRBJ1-1; possible D gene TRBD1, 6 bases. CDR1 is KGHSH and CDR2 is LQKENI in the germline V gene. The CDR3 contains 15 residues. The V and J ends lost 3 bases and 1 base respectively, with 12 bases between them.